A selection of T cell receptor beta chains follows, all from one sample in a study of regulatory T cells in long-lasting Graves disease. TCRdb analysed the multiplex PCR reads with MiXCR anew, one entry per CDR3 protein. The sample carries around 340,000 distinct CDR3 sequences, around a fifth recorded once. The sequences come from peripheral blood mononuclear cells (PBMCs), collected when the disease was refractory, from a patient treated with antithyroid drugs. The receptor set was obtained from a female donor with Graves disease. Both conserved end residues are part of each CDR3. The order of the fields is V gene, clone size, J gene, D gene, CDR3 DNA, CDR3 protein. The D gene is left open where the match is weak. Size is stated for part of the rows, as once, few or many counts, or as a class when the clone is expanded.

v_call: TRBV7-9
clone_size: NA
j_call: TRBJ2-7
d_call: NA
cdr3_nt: TGTGCCAGCAGCTTACCGGGGCAGGTCCACGAGCAGTACTTC
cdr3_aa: CASSLPGQVHEQYF

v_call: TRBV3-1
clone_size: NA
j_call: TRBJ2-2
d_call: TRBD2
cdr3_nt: TGTGCCAGCCGCCATAGCGGGGGGGCCGCCGGGGAGCTGTTTTTT
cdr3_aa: CASRHSGGAAGELFF

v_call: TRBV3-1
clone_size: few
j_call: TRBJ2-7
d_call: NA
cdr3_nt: TGTGCCAGCAGCGCTGACACCGCTCCTTACGAGCAGTACTTC
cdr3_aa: CASSADTAPYEQYF

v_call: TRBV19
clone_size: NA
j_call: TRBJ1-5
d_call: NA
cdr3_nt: TGTGCCAGTAGTCGAAACAGGGTCGGGGATCAGCCCCAGCATTTT
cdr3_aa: CASSRNRVGDQPQHF

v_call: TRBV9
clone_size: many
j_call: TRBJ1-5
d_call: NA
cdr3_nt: TGTGCCAGCAGCGCCAGACCCGCTTCGCCCCAGCATTTT
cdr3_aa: CASSARPASPQHF

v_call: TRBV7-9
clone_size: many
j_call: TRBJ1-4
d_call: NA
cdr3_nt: TGTGCCAGCAGCTCCATCAACGGGGCAACTAATGAAAAACTGTTTTTT
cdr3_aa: CASSSINGATNEKLFF

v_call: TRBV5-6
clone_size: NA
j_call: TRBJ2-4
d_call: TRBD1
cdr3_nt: TGTGCCAGCACCTTCTACGAGACAGGGCAGGCCAAAAACATTCAGTACTTC
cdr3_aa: CASTFYETGQAKNIQYF

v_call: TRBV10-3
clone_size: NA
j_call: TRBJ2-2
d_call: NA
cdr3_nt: TGTGCCATCTCCTGGACTCCCACCGGGGAGCTGTTTTTT
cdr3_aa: CAISWTPTGELFF

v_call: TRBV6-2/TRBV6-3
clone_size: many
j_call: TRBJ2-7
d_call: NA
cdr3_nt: TGTGCCAGCAGTTACCGTTTCGTGGGGGCCAGCTCCTACGAGCAGTACTTC
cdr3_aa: CASSYRFVGASSYEQYF

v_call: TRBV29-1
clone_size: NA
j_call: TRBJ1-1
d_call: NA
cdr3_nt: TGCAGCGGGAGGAACACTGAAGCTTTCTTT
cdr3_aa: CSGRNTEAFF

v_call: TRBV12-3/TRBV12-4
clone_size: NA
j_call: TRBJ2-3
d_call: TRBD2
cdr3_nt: TGTGCCAGCAGCAGGACTAGCGGGGGGACCACAGATACGCAGTATTTT
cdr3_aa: CASSRTSGGTTDTQYF

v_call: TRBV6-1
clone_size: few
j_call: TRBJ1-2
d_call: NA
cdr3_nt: TGTGCCAGCAGGACCGGACAGACCTATGGCTACACCTTC
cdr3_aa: CASRTGQTYGYTF

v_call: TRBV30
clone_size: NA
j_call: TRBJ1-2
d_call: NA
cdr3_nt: TGTGCCTGGAGTGTACTGCTGGGGGGGGATGGCTACACCTTC
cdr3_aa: CAWSVLLGGDGYTF

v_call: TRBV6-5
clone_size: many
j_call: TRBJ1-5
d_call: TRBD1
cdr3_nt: TGTGCCAGCAGTTACGAGCAGGGGGCATCTCAGCCCCAGCATTTT
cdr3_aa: CASSYEQGASQPQHF

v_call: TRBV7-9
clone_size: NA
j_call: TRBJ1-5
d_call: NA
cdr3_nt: TGTGCCAGCAGCATACAGGGTAGCAATCAGCCCCAGCATTTT
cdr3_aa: CASSIQGSNQPQHF

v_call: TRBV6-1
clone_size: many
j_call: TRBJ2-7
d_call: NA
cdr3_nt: TGTGCCAGCAGTGACACCATAGTCTCCTACGAGCAGTACTTC
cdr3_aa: CASSDTIVSYEQYF

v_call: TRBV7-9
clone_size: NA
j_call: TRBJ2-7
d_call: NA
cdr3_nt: TGTGCCAGCAGCTTAGAGTCTACGATTTACGAGCAGTACTTC
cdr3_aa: CASSLESTIYEQYF

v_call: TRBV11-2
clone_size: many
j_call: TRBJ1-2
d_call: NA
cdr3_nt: TGTGCCAGCAGCTTAGACAGACTTAACTATGGCTACACCTTC
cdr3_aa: CASSLDRLNYGYTF

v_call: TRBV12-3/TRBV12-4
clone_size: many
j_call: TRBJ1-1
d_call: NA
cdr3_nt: TGTGCCAGCAGTTTAATGAGGAACACTGAAGCTTTCTTT
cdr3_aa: CASSLMRNTEAFF

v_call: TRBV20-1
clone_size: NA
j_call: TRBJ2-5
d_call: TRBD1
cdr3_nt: TGCAGTGCCGTTGTCAGGGGGCGCCAAGAGACCCAGTACTTC
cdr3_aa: CSAVVRGRQETQYF

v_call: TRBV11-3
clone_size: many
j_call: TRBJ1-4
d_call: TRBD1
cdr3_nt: TGTGCCAGCAGCGAGGGACAGACGGGAGAAAAACTGTTTTTT
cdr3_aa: CASSEGQTGEKLFF

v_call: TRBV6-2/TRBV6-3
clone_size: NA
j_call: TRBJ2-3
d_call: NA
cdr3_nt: TGTGCCAGCAGCCACTTACGAGACTTGGGGGCAGATACGCAGTATTTT
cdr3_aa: CASSHLRDLGADTQYF

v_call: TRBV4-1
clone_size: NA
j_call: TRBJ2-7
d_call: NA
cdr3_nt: TGCGCCAGCAGCTCACTGTTAGGGGCGGGGGAGCAGTACTTC
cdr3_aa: CASSSLLGAGEQYF

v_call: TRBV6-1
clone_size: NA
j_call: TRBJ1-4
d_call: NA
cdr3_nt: TGTGCCGGCAGAAGACAGCCGCAGGGAAAACTGTTTTTT
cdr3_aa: CAGRRQPQGKLFF

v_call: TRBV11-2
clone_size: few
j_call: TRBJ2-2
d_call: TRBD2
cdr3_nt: TGTGCCAGCAGCTTACGCGGCGGGGGAAACACCGGGGAGCTGTTTTTT
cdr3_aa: CASSLRGGGNTGELFF

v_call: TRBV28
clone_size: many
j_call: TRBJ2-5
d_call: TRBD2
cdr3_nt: TGTGCCAGCAGCCCGTTAACTAGCGGGCAAGAGACCCAGTACTTC
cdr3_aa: CASSPLTSGQETQYF

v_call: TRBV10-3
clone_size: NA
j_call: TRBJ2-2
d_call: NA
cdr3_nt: TGTGCCAGCGGGGGGACAGGTCACACCGGGGAGCTGTTTTTT
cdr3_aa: CASGGTGHTGELFF

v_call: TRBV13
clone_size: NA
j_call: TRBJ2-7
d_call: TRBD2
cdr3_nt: TGTGCCACCACAAACCGACAAGCGGGAGCGGTTTACGAGCAGTACTTC
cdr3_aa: CATTNRQAGAVYEQYF

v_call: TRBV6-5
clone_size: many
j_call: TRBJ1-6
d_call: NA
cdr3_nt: TGTGCCAGCAGTTACTCGGGGGCCTTGAGCTCCTATAATTCACCCCTCCACTTT
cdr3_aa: CASSYSGALSSYNSPLHF